Listed here is a single T cell receptor (beta chain). This specimen belongs to a study of cytomegalovirus exposure and HLA in healthy donors. The PCR used 60 Vbeta and 13 Jbeta primers. Sequenced by immunoSEQ multiplex PCR; TCRdb stores in-frame clones only, minus some. The table includes approximately 92,000 clones, 81% detected once. This sequence originates from a woman in her seventies in good health and CMV-seropositive. Sequences were obtained from PBMCs.

The CDR3 nucleotides read TGTGCCAGCAGCGAAGGGGATTCACCCCTCCACTTT. It yields the protein CASSEGDSPLHF. The chain has TRBV7-9 and TRBJ1-6; TRBD1 is a possible D gene (5 bases). Trimming cost V 5 bases and J 8 bases, with 7 bases left between them. This CDR3 is 12 amino acids long. CDR1 SEHNR and CDR2 FQNEAQ come from the germline V gene (reference sequence).